Below are 25 T cell receptor beta chains sequenced from a single sample in a study of lymphopenia after photon versus proton radiotherapy. The repertoire was sequenced with immunoSEQ multiplex PCR; TCRdb's copy has only in-frame clones and lacks some. The table lists around 150,000 clones, roughly nine tenths of them singletons. Sequenced here: peripheral blood, sampled from a patient treated with photon-based radiotherapy. The receptors shown here come from a man over 45 with gastric cancer.

This clone was seen a few times. The CDR3 DNA reads TGTGCCAGCAGCTCGACAGGGGCCGGGGGGGCCCAGTACTTC. This translates into CASSSTGAGGAQYF. The J gene is TRBJ2-5, the V gene TRBV5-4; either TRBD1 or TRBD2 may fit D (8 bases each). The CDR3 contains 14 residues. Trimming took off 3 bases at V and 9 bases at J, with 18 bases between the two ends. Germline V gene data show CDR1 as SGHNT and CDR2 as YYREEE (reference sequence).

The chain combines TRBV2 with TRBJ1-4; 8 bases map to TRBD1. The CDR3 length is 15 residues. CDR1 and CDR2 (germline): SNHLY, FYNNEI. V gave up 7 bases and J gave up 3 bases; unmatched junction bases: 7. In DNA, the CDR3 is TGTGCCAGCACCTATTCGACAGGGGCTAATGAAAAACTGTTTTTT. Translated: CASTYSTGANEKLFF.

The chain joins TRBV4-3 to TRBJ1-3; unclear D gene. Deletions cut 4 bases from V and 3 bases from J, with 7 bases between. This CDR3 comprises 13 residues. Germline lookup yields CDR1 LGHNA and CDR2 YSLEER. The CDR3 DNA reads TGCGCCAGCAGCCCCCAAAATGGAAACACCATATATTTT. It is translated as CASSPQNGNTIYF.

V usage is TRBV5-6 and J usage is TRBJ2-7, with 10 bases identical to TRBD1. Germline trimming cut 6 bases from V and 3 bases from J; bases unmatched to any gene: 18. This CDR3 spans 18 amino acids. CDR1 is SGHDT, CDR2 YYEEEE, per germline. As DNA, the CDR3 is TGTGCCAGCACCATCCTTTTACCGTCCGGGACAGGGGTCTACGAGCAGTACTTC. It is translated as CASTILLPSGTGVYEQYF. Variable domain in full (rest from reference TRBV5-6 and TRBJ2-7): DAGVTQSPTHLIKTRGQQVTLRCSPKSGHDTVSWYQQALGQGPQFIFQYYEEEERQRGNFPDRFSGHQFPNYSSELNVNALLLGDSALYLCASTILLPSGTGVYEQYFGPGTRLTVT.

This rearrangement joins TRBV5-6 to TRBJ2-7; D is unclear. The CDR3 covers 14 residues. Looked up from germline, CDR1 is SGHDT and CDR2 is YYEEEE. The V end lost 1 base, the J end lost 0 bases, and 8 bases lay between the germline ends. The CDR3 bases are TGTGCCAGCAGCTTGTATACCGCCTCCTACGAGCAGTACTTC. Encoded protein: CASSLYTASYEQYF.

The chain joins TRBV28 to TRBJ2-6, with 8 bases matching TRBD1. J was trimmed by 5 bases and V by 4 bases; bases with no gene match: 4. CDR1 is MDHEN, CDR2 SYDVKM, per germline. The CDR3 is made up of 15 amino acids. The CDR3, as DNA: TGTGCCAGCAGTTCAGGGGGCGTCAGGGCCAACGTCCTGACTTTC. Translated: CASSSGGVRANVLTF. The full variable domain, its missing parts supplied by reference TRBV28 and TRBJ2-6, is DVKVTQSSRYLVKRTGEKVFLECVQDMDHENMFWYRQDPGLGLRLIYFSYDVKMKEKGDIPEGYSVSREKKERFSLILESASTNQTSMYLCASSSGGVRANVLTFGAGSRLTVL.

This clone was seen once. The chain links TRBV12-5 to TRBJ2-1, with D possibly being TRBD1 (6 bases). Germline CDR1 reads LGHNT; CDR2 reads FRNRAP. This CDR3 is built from 15 residues. The V gene lost 2 bases and the J gene lost 1 base, with 9 bases spanning the gap. This chain's CDR3 is CASGLTQGSYNEQFF. The CDR3 nucleotides are TGTGCTAGTGGTTTGACGCAGGGGTCCTACAATGAGCAGTTCTTC.

The J gene is TRBJ1-2, the V gene TRBV6-1, with a possible D match to TRBD1 (5 bases). The V gene lost 7 bases and the J gene lost 5 bases, with 11 bases spanning the gap. Looked up from germline, CDR1 is MNHNS and CDR2 is SASEGT. The CDR3 is 12 residues long. The CDR3 region is CASKGTEYGYTF. The CDR3 DNA reads TGTGCCAGCAAAGGGACCGAGTATGGCTACACCTTC.

The J gene is TRBJ2-2, the V gene TRBV19; a possible D gene is TRBD1 (5 bases). Trimming shortened V by 5 bases and J by 6 bases, and 13 bases separated the two germline ends. CDR1 and CDR2 from the germline V gene are LNHDA and SQIVND (reference sequence). The CDR3 sequence is 14 residues long. CDR3 coding DNA: TGTGCCAGTAGTCCCTCCAGGGTTGCCGGGGAGCTGTTTTTT. It yields the protein CASSPSRVAGELFF.

The count of this clone is one. The chain uses TRBV7-2 and TRBJ1-1; TRBD1 is a possible D gene (6 bases). Trimming pared 1 base from V and 5 bases from J, leaving 11 bases between. CDR1 SGHTA and CDR2 FQGNSA come from the germline V gene. The CDR3 is 14 amino acids. This CDR3 is CASSLGGRKTEAFF. The DNA of the CDR3 is TGTGCCAGCAGCTTAGGGGGGCGAAAAACTGAAGCTTTCTTT.

The chain links TRBV4-2 to TRBJ1-1; 9 bases map to TRBD1. CDR3 size: 14 residues. The V gene end was trimmed by 6 bases and the J gene end by 1 base; junction bases not matched to a gene: 3. Germline CDR1 reads LGHNA; CDR2 reads YNFKEQ. The CDR3: CASRTGGKNTEAFF. As DNA, the CDR3 is TGTGCCAGCAGGACAGGGGGGAAGAACACTGAAGCTTTCTTT.

The chain carries TRBV4-2 and TRBJ2-7, with 7 bases matching TRBD1. Germline-derived CDR1 and CDR2 are LGHNA and YNFKEQ. V shed 0 bases and J 3 bases; nucleotides not matched to a gene: 8. This CDR3 has 16 residues. The CDR3 loop is CASSQDRGTVGYEQYF. The CDR3 DNA follows: TGTGCCAGCAGCCAAGATAGGGGGACAGTAGGCTACGAGCAGTACTTC.

This clone has only one observation. This chain joins TRBV2 and TRBJ1-2; 8 positions match TRBD1. Germline V gene sequence: CDR1 SNHLY, CDR2 FYNNEI. Losses at the gene ends were 4 bases for V and 7 bases for J; bases not matched to a gene: 8. There are 14 residues in the CDR3. CDR3 region: CASSVYRGAGGYTF. In nucleotides, the CDR3 is TGTGCCAGCAGTGTTTACAGGGGGGCCGGTGGCTACACCTTC. Variable domain in full (rest from reference TRBV2 and TRBJ1-2): EPEVTQTPSHQVTQMGQEVILRCVPISNHLYFYWYRQILGQKVEFLVSFYNNEISEKSEIFDDQFSVERPDGSNFTLKIRSTKLEDSAMYFCASSVYRGAGGYTFGSGTRLTVV.

CDR3 DNA: TGTGCCAGCAGTGAAGCGCGGGCAGGGGTTGGCTACACCTTC. Translated: CASSEARAGVGYTF. V usage is TRBV2 and J usage is TRBJ1-2; a possible D gene is TRBD1 (6 bases). The CDR3 sequence is 14 residues long. Germline V gene lookup returns CDR1 SNHLY and CDR2 FYNNEI. Trimming shortened V by 0 bases and J by 7 bases, and 12 bases separated the two germline ends.

The rearrangement links TRBV10-1 to TRBJ2-7; D uncertain. CDR1 and CDR2 from the germline V gene are WNHNN and SYGVQD (reference sequence). Trimming removed 6 bases from V and 0 bases from J, with 6 bases in between. The CDR3 loop spans 12 amino acids. DNA for the CDR3: TGCGCCAGCAGCGTATCCTCCTACGAGCAGTACTTC. Translating gives CASSVSSYEQYF.

CDR3 nucleotide sequence: TGTGCCAGCAGTTACTACAGAGAGAACTATGGCTACACCTTC. Amino acids: CASSYYRENYGYTF. The V and J genes are TRBV6-5 and TRBJ1-2; D gene unclear. Germline assignment: CDR1 MNHEY and CDR2 SVGAGI. The CDR3 loop spans 14 amino acids. Trimming took off 1 base at V and 2 bases at J, with 8 bases between the two ends.

The CDR3 is CASRGTGAAKNIQYF. The CDR3 DNA reads TGTGCCAGCAGGGGAACAGGGGCAGCCAAAAACATTCAGTACTTC. The V and J genes are TRBV6-5 and TRBJ2-4; 7 nucleotides align to TRBD1. V was clipped by 6 bases and J by 0 bases; unmatched bases: 5. This CDR3 contains 15 residues. Germline CDR1 reads MNHEY; CDR2 reads SVGAGI.

The chain recombines TRBV9 with TRBJ2-7; D is perhaps TRBD1 or TRBD2 (6 bases each). The V and J ends lost 4 bases and 3 bases respectively, with 17 bases between them. The CDR3 consists of 15 residues. Germline V gives CDR1 SGDLS, CDR2 YYNGEE. CDR3 protein: CASSPGGGWGYEQYF. CDR3 nucleotides: TGTGCCAGCAGCCCAGGAGGGGGGTGGGGCTACGAGCAGTACTTC.

The table lists this clone with a few counts. This chain links TRBV7-8 with TRBJ1-2; possibly TRBD1 for D (5 bases). The V end was cut by 0 bases, the J end by 2 bases, with 10 bases between. Per the germline V gene, CDR1 is SGHVS and CDR2 is FQNEAQ. The CDR3 is 15 amino acids. CDR3 nucleotides: TGTGCCAGCAGCTTAGCGGGGCCGGGCAACTATGGCTACACCTTC. This translates into CASSLAGPGNYGYTF.

This clone was counted once. The chain carries TRBV7-2 and TRBJ2-4; 8 nucleotides align to TRBD1. V lost 1 base and J lost 0; bases outside the gene matches: 5. CDR3 length equals 17 residues. The germline CDR1 and CDR2 sequences are SGHTA and FQGNSA. This CDR3 is CASSLVFGTGAKNIQYF. The CDR3 DNA reads as TGTGCCAGCAGCTTAGTTTTCGGGACAGGAGCCAAAAACATTCAGTACTTC.

The chain has TRBV18 and TRBJ2-7; TRBD2 might be the D (6 bases). Germline CDR1 is KGHSH and CDR2 is LQKENI. Trimming left V 3 bases short and J 0 bases short, with 12 bases between. CDR3 length: 15 amino acids. The CDR3 nucleotides are TGTGCCAGCTCACCGGGAGGAGGGACCTCCTACGAGCAGTACTTC. This encodes CASSPGGGTSYEQYF.

The rearrangement links TRBV6-1 to TRBJ2-7; tentatively, D is TRBD2 (6 bases). The CDR3 consists of 12 residues. Trimming removed 7 bases at V and 3 bases at J, with 10 bases between. Germline loops: CDR1 MNHNS, CDR2 SASEGT. CDR3 sequence: CASMRDFYEQYF. The CDR3, as DNA: TGTGCCAGCATGCGGGACTTCTACGAGCAGTACTTC.

The chain carries TRBV6-1 and TRBJ1-2; D perhaps matches TRBD1 (6 bases). Germline V gene data show CDR1 as MNHNS and CDR2 as SASEGT. V gave up 4 bases and J gave up 4 bases, with 13 bases separating them. This CDR3 contains 14 residues. CDR3 amino acids: CASSGWGAGYGYTF. Here the CDR3 DNA reads TGTGCCAGCAGTGGATGGGGGGCTGGCTATGGCTACACCTTC.

This chain links TRBV7-2 with TRBJ2-1, with 8 bases lining up with TRBD2. Germline V gene data show CDR1 as SGHTA and CDR2 as FQGNSA. Trimming took 4 bases from V and 6 from J; bases not matched to a gene: 8. The CDR3 extends over 15 amino acids. In DNA form, the CDR3 reads TGTGCCAGCAGCTACCAGGGCCTAGCGGGCAATGAGCAGTTCTTC. Its protein is CASSYQGLAGNEQFF.

The chain is built from TRBV25-1 and TRBJ2-1; TRBD1 matches 9 bases. V lost 4 bases to trimming and J lost 5 bases; unmatched junction nucleotides: 6. The CDR3 has 15 amino acids. CDR1 MGHDK and CDR2 SYGVNS come from the germline V gene. The CDR3: CASSGTGVWDNEQFF. In DNA form, the CDR3 reads TGTGCCAGCAGTGGGACAGGGGTTTGGGACAATGAGCAGTTCTTC.